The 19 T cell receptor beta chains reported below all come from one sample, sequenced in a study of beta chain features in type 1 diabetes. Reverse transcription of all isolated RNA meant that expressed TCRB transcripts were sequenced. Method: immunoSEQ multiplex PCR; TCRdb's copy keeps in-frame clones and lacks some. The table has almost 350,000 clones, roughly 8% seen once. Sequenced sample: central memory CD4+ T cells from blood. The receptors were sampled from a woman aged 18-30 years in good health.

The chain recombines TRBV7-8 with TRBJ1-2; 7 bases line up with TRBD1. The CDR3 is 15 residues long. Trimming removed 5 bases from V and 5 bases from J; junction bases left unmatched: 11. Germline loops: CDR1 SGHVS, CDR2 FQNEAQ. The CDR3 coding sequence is TGTGCCAGCAGCGGACGACAGGGCGGGCGGTATGGCTACACCTTC. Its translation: CASSGRQGGRYGYTF.

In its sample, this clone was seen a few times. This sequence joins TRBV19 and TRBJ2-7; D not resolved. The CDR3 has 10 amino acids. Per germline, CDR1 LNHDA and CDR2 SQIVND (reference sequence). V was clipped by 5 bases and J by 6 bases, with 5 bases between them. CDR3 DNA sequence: TGTGCCAGTAGTGGATCCGAGCAGTACTTC. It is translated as CASSGSEQYF.

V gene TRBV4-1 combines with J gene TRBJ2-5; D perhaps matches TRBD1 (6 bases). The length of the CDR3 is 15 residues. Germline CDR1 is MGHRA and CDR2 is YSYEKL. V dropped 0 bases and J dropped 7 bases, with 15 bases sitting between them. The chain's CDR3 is CASSQELQGMGTQYF. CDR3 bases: TGCGCCAGCAGCCAAGAATTGCAGGGGATGGGGACCCAGTACTTC.

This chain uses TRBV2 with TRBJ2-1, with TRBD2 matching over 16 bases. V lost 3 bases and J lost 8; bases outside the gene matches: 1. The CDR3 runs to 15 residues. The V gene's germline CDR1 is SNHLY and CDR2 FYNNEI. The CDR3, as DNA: TGTGCCAGCAGTGAGGGACTAGCGGGAGGGTATGAGCAGTTCTTC. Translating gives CASSEGLAGGYEQFF.

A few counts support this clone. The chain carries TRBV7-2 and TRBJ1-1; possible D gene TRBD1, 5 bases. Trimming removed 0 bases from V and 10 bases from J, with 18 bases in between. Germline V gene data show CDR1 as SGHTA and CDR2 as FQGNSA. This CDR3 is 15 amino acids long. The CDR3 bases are TGTGCCAGCAGCTTAGCCCAGGCTGGGGGGTACCGAGCTTTCTTT. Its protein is CASSLAQAGGYRAFF. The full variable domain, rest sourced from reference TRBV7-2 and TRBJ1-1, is GAGVSQSPSNKVTEKGKDVELRCDPISGHTALYWYRQSLGQGLEFLIYFQGNSAPDKSGLPSDRFSAERTGGSVSTLTIQRTQQEDSAVYLCASSLAQAGGYRAFFGQGTRLTVV.

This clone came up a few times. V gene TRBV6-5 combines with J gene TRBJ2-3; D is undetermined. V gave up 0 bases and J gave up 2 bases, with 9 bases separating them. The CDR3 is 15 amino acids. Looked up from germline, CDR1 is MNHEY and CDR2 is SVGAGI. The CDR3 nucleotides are TGTGCCAGCAGTTACTCCTGGGAACCCACAGATACGCAGTATTTT. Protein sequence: CASSYSWEPTDTQYF.

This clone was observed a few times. In nucleotides, the CDR3 is TGTGCCAGCAGTTTCGCAGGAACTGGGGCCAACGTCCTGACTTTC. Amino acids: CASSFAGTGANVLTF. The chain links TRBV28 to TRBJ2-6; unclear D gene. This CDR3 spans 15 amino acids. V dropped 3 bases and J dropped 2 bases, with 8 bases sitting between them. Germline V gene data show CDR1 as MDHEN and CDR2 as SYDVKM.

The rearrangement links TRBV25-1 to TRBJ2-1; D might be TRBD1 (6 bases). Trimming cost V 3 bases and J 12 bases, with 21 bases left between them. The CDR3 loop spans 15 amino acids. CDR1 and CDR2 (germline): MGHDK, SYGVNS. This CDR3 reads CASSDIRSHRDRQFF. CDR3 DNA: TGTGCCAGCAGTGACATCAGGTCCCACAGGGATCGGCAGTTCTTC.

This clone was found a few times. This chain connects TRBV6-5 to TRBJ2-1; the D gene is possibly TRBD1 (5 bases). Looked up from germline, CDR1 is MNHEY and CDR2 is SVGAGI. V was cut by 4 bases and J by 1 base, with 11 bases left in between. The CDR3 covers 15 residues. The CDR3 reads CASSLAGLSYNEQFF. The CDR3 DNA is TGTGCCAGCAGTTTGGCAGGGTTATCCTACAATGAGCAGTTCTTC.

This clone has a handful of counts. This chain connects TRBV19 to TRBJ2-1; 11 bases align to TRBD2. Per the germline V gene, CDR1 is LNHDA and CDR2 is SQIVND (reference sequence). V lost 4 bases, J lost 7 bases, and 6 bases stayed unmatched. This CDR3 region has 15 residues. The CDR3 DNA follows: TGTGCCAGTAGTAGGTTAGCGGGAGGGTTTAATGAGCAGTTCTTC. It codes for CASSRLAGGFNEQFF. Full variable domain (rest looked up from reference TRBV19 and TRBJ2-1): DGGITQSPKYLFRKEGQNVTLSCEQNLNHDAMYWYRQDPGQGLRLIYYSQIVNDFQKGDIAEGYSVSREKKESFPLTVTSAQKNPTAFYLCASSRLAGGFNEQFFGPGTRLTVL.

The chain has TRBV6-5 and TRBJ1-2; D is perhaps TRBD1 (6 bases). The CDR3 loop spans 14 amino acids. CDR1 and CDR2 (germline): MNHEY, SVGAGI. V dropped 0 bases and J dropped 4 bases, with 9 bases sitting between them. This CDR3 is CASSYSQGSYGYTF. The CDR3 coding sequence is TGTGCCAGCAGTTACTCCCAGGGGAGCTATGGCTACACCTTC.

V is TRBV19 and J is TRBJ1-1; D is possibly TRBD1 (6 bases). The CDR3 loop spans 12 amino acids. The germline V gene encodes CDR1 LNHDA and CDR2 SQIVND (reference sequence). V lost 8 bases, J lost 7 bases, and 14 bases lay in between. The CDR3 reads CASAREGGEAFF. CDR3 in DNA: TGTGCCAGTGCCCGGGAAGGGGGTGAAGCTTTCTTT.

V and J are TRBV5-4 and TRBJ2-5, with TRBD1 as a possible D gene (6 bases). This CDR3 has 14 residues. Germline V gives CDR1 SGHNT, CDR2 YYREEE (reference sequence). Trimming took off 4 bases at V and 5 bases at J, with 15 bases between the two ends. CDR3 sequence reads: CASSPQGRRETQYF. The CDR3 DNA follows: TGTGCCAGCAGCCCTCAGGGGCGCAGGGAGACCCAGTACTTC.

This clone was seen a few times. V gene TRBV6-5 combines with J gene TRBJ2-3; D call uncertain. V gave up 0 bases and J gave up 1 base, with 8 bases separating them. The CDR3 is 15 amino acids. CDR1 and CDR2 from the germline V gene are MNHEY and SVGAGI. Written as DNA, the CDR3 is TGTGCCAGCAGTTACTCCTCCCATGGCACAGATACGCAGTATTTT. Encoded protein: CASSYSSHGTDTQYF.

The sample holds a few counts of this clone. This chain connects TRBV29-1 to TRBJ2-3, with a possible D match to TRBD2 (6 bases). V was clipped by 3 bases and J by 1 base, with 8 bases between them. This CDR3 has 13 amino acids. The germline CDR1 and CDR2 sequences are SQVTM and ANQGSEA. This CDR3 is CSVDREGTDTQYF. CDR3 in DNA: TGCAGCGTTGACAGGGAGGGCACAGATACGCAGTATTTT.

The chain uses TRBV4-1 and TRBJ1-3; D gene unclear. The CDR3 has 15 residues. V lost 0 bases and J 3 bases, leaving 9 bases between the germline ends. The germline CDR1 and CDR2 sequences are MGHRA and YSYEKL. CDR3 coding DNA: TGCGCCAGCAGCCAAGAATGGGGAGTTGGAAACACCATATATTTT. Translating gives CASSQEWGVGNTIYF.

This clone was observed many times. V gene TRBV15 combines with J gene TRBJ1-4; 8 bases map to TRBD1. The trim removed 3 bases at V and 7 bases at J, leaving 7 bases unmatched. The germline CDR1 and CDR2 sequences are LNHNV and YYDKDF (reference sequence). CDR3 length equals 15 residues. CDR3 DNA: TGTGCCACCAGCAGGGACAGGGTTGTGAGTGAAAAACTGTTTTTT. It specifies CATSRDRVVSEKLFF.

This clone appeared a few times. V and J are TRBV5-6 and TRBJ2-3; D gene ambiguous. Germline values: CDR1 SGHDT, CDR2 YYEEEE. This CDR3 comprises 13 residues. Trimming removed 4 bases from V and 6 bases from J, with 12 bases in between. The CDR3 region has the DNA TGTGCCAGCAGCCACCCCTCTTTGGATACGCAGTATTTT. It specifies CASSHPSLDTQYF.

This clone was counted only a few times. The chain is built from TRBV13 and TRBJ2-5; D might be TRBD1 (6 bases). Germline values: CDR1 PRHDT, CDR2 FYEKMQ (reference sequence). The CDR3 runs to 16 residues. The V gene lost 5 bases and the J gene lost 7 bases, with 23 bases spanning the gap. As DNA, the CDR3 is TGTGCCAGCAGCATCACCGACAGGACCCTAAGGGGGACCCAGTACTTC. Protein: CASSITDRTLRGTQYF.